Listed below are T cell receptor beta chains from one sample, sequenced in a study of blood T cell repertoires in COVID-19. Clones were sequenced by immunoSEQ multiplex PCR, and TCRdb holds only the in-frame ones, with some missing. The repertoire holds 350,000 to 400,000 clones, with 87% as singletons. Material for sequencing was PBMCs or T cells enriched from blood (not recorded which). Source of these receptors: a man in his forties in a cohort exposed to, infected with or recovered from COVID-19 (not recorded which). The CDR3 runs from the conserved cysteine through the conserved F or W. A D gene is named only where the DNA matches it firmly. The size of a clone is reported for some rows only, either as once, few or many, or as a class for expanded clones.

.	TRBJ1-1	12	.	TRBV3-1/TRBV3-2	TGTGCCAGCAGCCACCCGGGGATCACAGCTTTCTTT	CASSHPGITAFF
.	TRBJ2-7	15	TRBD2	TRBV28	TGTGCCAGCAGTATAGCGGGCGGGAGCTCCTACGAGCAGTACTTC	CASSIAGGSSYEQYF
.	TRBJ2-2	15	TRBD1	TRBV4-2	TGTGCCAGCAGTCTGGGACAGGACCACACCGGGGAGCTGTTTTTT	CASSLGQDHTGELFF
once	TRBJ1-6	14	TRBD1	TRBV5-4	TGTGCCAGCACCCTCCGGGACAGGAATTCACCCCTCCACTTT	CASTLRDRNSPLHF
.	TRBJ2-2	16	TRBD1	TRBV5-1	TGCGCCAGCAGCCGAAGGACAGGGGGTGCCACCGGGGAGCTGTTTTTT	CASSRRTGGATGELFF
.	TRBJ2-5	15	.	TRBV28	TGTGCCAGCTCCCTCTTGGGTGGGGCTGAAGAGACCCAGTACTTC	CASSLLGGAEETQYF
once	TRBJ1-5	14	.	TRBV5-8	TGTGCCAGCAGCTTCCGGGTGAACAATCAGCCCCAGCATTTT	CASSFRVNNQPQHF
.	TRBJ1-1	14	TRBD1	TRBV2	TGTGCCAGCAGCCAGGGGGCATGGAACACTGAAGCTTTCTTT	CASSQGAWNTEAFF
.	TRBJ2-7	14	.	TRBV21-1	TGTGCCAGCAGCAAATCGACAGGGGTGTCCGAGCAGTACTTC	CASSKSTGVSEQYF
.	TRBJ2-3	19	TRBD2	TRBV2	TGTGCCAGCAGTGAAAGGGTAGCGGGGAGGCAGACTAGCACAGATACGCAGTATTTT	CASSERVAGRQTSTDTQYF
.	TRBJ2-1	18	.	TRBV9	TGTGCCAGCAGCGTAGGAATGACTCTCCGAAGCTCCTACAATGAGCAGTTCTTC	CASSVGMTLRSSYNEQFF
.	TRBJ1-3	15	.	TRBV3-1/TRBV3-2	TGTGCCAGCAGCCCAAGGACTAACTCTGGAAACACCATATATTTT	CASSPRTNSGNTIYF
.	TRBJ2-1	13	.	TRBV29-1	TGCAGCGTTGAAACACGGGACTACAATGAGCAGTTCTTC	CSVETRDYNEQFF
.	TRBJ1-5	14	.	TRBV5-1	TGCGCCAGCAGCTTGGAGGGGGGCAATCAGCCCCAGCATTTT	CASSLEGGNQPQHF
.	TRBJ2-5	14	.	TRBV9	TGTGCCAGCAGCCCACGACAGGGAGGAGAGACCCAGTACTTC	CASSPRQGGETQYF
.	TRBJ2-1	15	.	TRBV15	TGTGCCACCAGCAGAGTAATACTAGACTACAATGAGCAGTTCTTC	CATSRVILDYNEQFF
.	TRBJ1-5	17	.	TRBV28	TGTGCCAGCAGCCCCGCCTCAGGGTTCCTTAGCAATCAGCCCCAGCATTTT	CASSPASGFLSNQPQHF
.	TRBJ2-1	16	.	TRBV18	TGTGCCAGCTCTCCCCAAGTGGGAGAGATCAACAATGAGCAGTTCTTC	CASSPQVGEINNEQFF
.	TRBJ2-1	15	TRBD2	TRBV2	TGTGCCAGCATCCAGAGACTAGCGGGACTGAATGAGCAGTTCTTC	CASIQRLAGLNEQFF
.	TRBJ2-1	10	.	TRBV5-6	TGTGCCAGCAGCTTGCGTGAGCAGTTCTTC	CASSLREQFF
.	TRBJ2-7	13	.	TRBV23-1	TGCGCCAGCAGTCAGGGGGGAGTCTACGAGCAGTACTTC	CASSQGGVYEQYF
once	TRBJ1-5	14	.	TRBV7-8	TGTGCCAGCAGCCAGGGACAACATAATCAGCCCCAGCATTTT	CASSQGQHNQPQHF